The rows below give T cell receptor beta chains drawn from one sample of a study of blood T cell repertoires in COVID-19. The data were produced by immunoSEQ multiplex PCR, yet TCRdb's version contains in-frame clones alone and is incomplete. Of some 170,000 clones in the sample, 82% were seen once. The material sequenced was peripheral blood. These receptors were collected from a woman aged 70-85 years with acute or convalescent COVID-19. CDR3s include the opening cysteine and the closing phenylalanine or tryptophan. The order of the fields is CDR3 protein, CDR3 DNA, D gene, clone size, V gene, J gene. The D gene is left open where the match is weak. Part of the rows lack a size; the others show once, few, many or a class for expanded clones.

CASSYMGDEQFF	TGTGCCAGCAGTTACATGGGCGATGAGCAGTTCTTC	NA	NA	TRBV6-5	TRBJ2-1
CASSRHSGGETGELFF	TGTGCCAGCAGCCGACATAGCGGGGGGGAAACCGGGGAGCTGTTTTTT	TRBD2	NA	TRBV27	TRBJ2-2
CASSFSGSPLHF	TGTGCCAGTAGTTTCTCCGGTTCACCCCTCCACTTT	NA	NA	TRBV19	TRBJ1-6
CASSLRADRGPGRDTEAFF	TGTGCCAGCAGTTTAAGGGCTGACAGGGGACCCGGTAGAGACACTGAAGCTTTCTTT	TRBD1	NA	TRBV27	TRBJ1-1
CATSDSGRVQETQYF	TGTGCCACCAGTGATTCAGGCAGGGTCCAAGAGACCCAGTACTTC	NA	NA	TRBV24-1	TRBJ2-5
CASSVEPRETQYF	TGTGCCAGCAGCGTAGAGCCCCGGGAGACCCAGTACTTC	NA	NA	TRBV9	TRBJ2-5
CASSLGPGSTGELFF	TGCGCCAGCAGTTTGGGTCCGGGGTCCACCGGGGAGCTGTTTTTT	NA	NA	TRBV5-1	TRBJ2-2
CASSQDQVNTEAFF	TGCGCCAGCAGCCAAGATCAGGTGAACACTGAAGCTTTCTTT	NA	NA	TRBV4-1	TRBJ1-1
CASSKNGTGWNYGYTF	TGTGCCAGCAGCAAAAATGGTACGGGATGGAACTATGGCTACACCTTC	NA	NA	TRBV21-1	TRBJ1-2
CAWSPGTGTYEQYF	TGTGCCTGGAGTCCCGGGACAGGTACCTACGAGCAGTACTTC	TRBD1	NA	TRBV30	TRBJ2-7
CASSISGPSVDEQYF	TGTGCCAGTAGTATTAGTGGTCCCTCGGTGGACGAGCAGTACTTC	NA	NA	TRBV19	TRBJ2-7
CASSLAVSRTEAFF	TGCGCCAGCAGCTTGGCCGTTTCTAGGACTGAAGCTTTCTTT	NA	NA	TRBV5-1	TRBJ1-1
CAISWTGQLSGNTIYF	TGTGCCATCAGTTGGACAGGGCAGCTCTCTGGAAACACCATATATTTT	TRBD1	once	TRBV10-3	TRBJ1-3
CSARDSYGYTF	TGCAGTGCTCGGGACAGCTATGGCTACACCTTC	TRBD1	NA	TRBV20-1	TRBJ1-2
CASSLEGGSDRYGYTF	TGTGCCAGCAGTCTGGAAGGGGGCAGCGATCGGTATGGCTACACCTTC	TRBD1	NA	TRBV6-2/TRBV6-3	TRBJ1-2
CSVSNNRADDGYTF	TGCAGCGTTTCCAACAACAGGGCTGACGATGGCTACACCTTC	NA	NA	TRBV29-1	TRBJ1-2
CASSFLGGDTEAFF	TGTGCCAGCAGCTTTCTGGGAGGAGACACTGAAGCTTTCTTT	NA	NA	TRBV7-2	TRBJ1-1
CASSDTDRPHQPQHF	TGTGCCAGCAGTGACACGGACAGGCCCCATCAGCCCCAGCATTTT	TRBD1	NA	TRBV2	TRBJ1-5
CASSLVDSFEQFF	TGTGCCAGCAGTTTAGTCGACTCCTTCGAGCAGTTCTTC	NA	NA	TRBV28	TRBJ2-1
CASSPGWRGEQYF	TGTGCCAGCAGCCCGGGTTGGCGGGGCGAGCAGTACTTC	NA	NA	TRBV7-2	TRBJ2-7
CASSPIAGVDEQFF	TGTGCCAGCTCGCCTATAGCGGGAGTAGATGAGCAGTTCTTC	TRBD2	NA	TRBV18	TRBJ2-1
CATMGLAGGTDTQYF	TGCGCCACCATGGGACTAGCGGGGGGAACAGATACGCAGTATTTT	TRBD2	NA	TRBV4-1	TRBJ2-3
CASSGGTGPRTDTQYF	TGTGCCAGCAGCGGGGGGACAGGGCCTAGGACAGATACGCAGTATTTT	TRBD1	NA	TRBV9	TRBJ2-3
CASSLLGGLAGKAGELFF	TGTGCCAGCAGCTTACTCGGGGGGCTAGCGGGAAAGGCCGGGGAGCTGTTTTTT	TRBD2	NA	TRBV11-2	TRBJ2-2
CAWQDRGDEKLFF	TGTGCCTGGCAAGACAGGGGTGATGAAAAACTGTTTTTT	TRBD1	few	TRBV30	TRBJ1-4
CASSAGMGGGNDEQFF	TGTGCCAGCAGTGCAGGAATGGGGGGGGGCAACGATGAGCAGTTCTTC	NA	NA	TRBV6-4	TRBJ2-1